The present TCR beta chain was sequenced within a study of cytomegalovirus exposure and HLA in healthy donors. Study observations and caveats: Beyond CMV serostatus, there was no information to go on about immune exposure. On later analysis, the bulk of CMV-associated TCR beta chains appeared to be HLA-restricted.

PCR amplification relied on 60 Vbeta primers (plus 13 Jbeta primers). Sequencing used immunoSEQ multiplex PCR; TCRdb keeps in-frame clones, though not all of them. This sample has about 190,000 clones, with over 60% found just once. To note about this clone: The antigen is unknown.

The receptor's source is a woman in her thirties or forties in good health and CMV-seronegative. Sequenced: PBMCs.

CDR3 nucleotide sequence: TGTGCCAGCAGCCCCGGGACAGGGCCTCCACACGAGCAGTACTTC. Protein: CASSPGTGPPHEQYF. V usage is TRBV7-9 and J usage is TRBJ2-7; 9 nucleotides match TRBD1. The V and J ends lost 5 bases and 5 bases, in that order; junction bases with no gene match: 10. Per germline, CDR1 SEHNR and CDR2 FQNEAQ (reference sequence). The CDR3 is made up of 15 amino acids. Together with reference TRBV7-9 and TRBJ2-7, the CDR3 gives the full variable domain: DTGVSQNPRHKITKRGQNVTFRCDPISEHNRLYWYRQTLGQGPEFLTYFQNEAQLEKSRLLSDRFSAERPKGSFSTLEIQRTEQGDSAMYLCASSPGTGPPHEQYFGPGTRLTVT.